The clone carrying this T cell receptor (beta chain) was counted ten times or more. What it recognizes is unknown. Unique molecular identifiers (one per individual cDNA molecule) were attached. MiXCR, applied by TCRdb to the 5' RACE reads, yields one record per CDR3 protein. The sample yields tens of thousands of distinct CDR3 sequences, about 9.3% seen once. The entry originates in a study of early T cells in non-severe SARS-CoV-2 infection. Study as a whole: Chains stayed unpaired after sequencing of bulk RNA from unsorted whole blood.

Points from the study as a whole: VDJdb-based matching was biased toward anti-spike CD8 responses and missed private and CD4 specificities.

This receptor was taken from an adult who was a healthcare worker with PCR-confirmed SARS-CoV-2 infection or an uninfected control (not recorded which). Input material: whole blood.

As DNA, the CDR3 is TGTGCTAGTGGTTTGTCCTTTGGACAGGGCCTGACTAACAATGAGCAGTTCTTC. It specifies CASGLSFGQGLTNNEQFF. This chain uses TRBV12-5 with TRBJ2-1; 8 nucleotides agree with TRBD1. Germline lookup yields CDR1 LGHNT and CDR2 FRNRAP. Trimming took 2 bases from V and 5 from J; bases not matched to a gene: 14. This CDR3 spans 18 amino acids. The full variable domain, rest sourced from reference TRBV12-5 and TRBJ2-1, is DARVTQTPRHKVTEMGQEVTMRCQPILGHNTVFWYRQTMMQGLELLAYFRNRAPLDDSGMPKDRFSAEMPDATLATLKIQPSEPRDSAVYFCASGLSFGQGLTNNEQFFGPGTRLTVL.